This T cell receptor beta chain was profiled in a study of T cell responses to AZD1222 COVID-19 vaccine. The table came from immunoSEQ multiplex PCR; TCRdb's copy has only in-frame clones and leaves some out. The data show roughly 100,000 clones, 90% seen once. Trimming left V 5 bases short and J 0 bases short, with 8 bases between. Germline V CDR1 and CDR2: MGHRA, YSYEKL. This CDR3 has 15 amino acids. The sequence came from an adult in good health. The chain recombines TRBV4-1 with TRBJ2-6; D gene unclear. The starting material was peripheral blood, obtained on day 0 of AZD1222 vaccination. The CDR3 reads CASSKTHSGANVLTF. For the CDR3, the DNA is TGCGCCAGCAGCAAAACCCACTCTGGGGCCAACGTCCTGACTTTC.